The next 29 T cell receptor beta chains were all read from a single sample in a study of OX40 agonist ivuxolimab in advanced cancers. Assay used: immunoSEQ multiplex PCR; TCRdb lists only in-frame clones, some missing. The table shows 90,000 to 150,000 clones, with 85% to 90% occurring only once. The material sequenced was CD4+ or CD8+ T cells sorted from blood, taken in a trial of the OX40 agonist ivuxolimab. These receptors originate from an adult with an advanced solid tumor such as melanoma, head and neck, liver or kidney cancer.

This chain uses TRBV29-1 with TRBJ1-1; D is unresolved. Germline V gives CDR1 SQVTM, CDR2 ANQGSEA. The CDR3 is 15 residues long. Deletions cut 0 bases from V and 0 bases from J, with 11 bases between. Written as DNA, the CDR3 is TGCAGCGTTGAAGATCGGGCGGGAATGAACACTGAAGCTTTCTTT. Translating gives CSVEDRAGMNTEAFF.

The J gene is TRBJ2-1, the V gene TRBV9, with TRBD2 matching over 13 bases. Germline V gene sequence: CDR1 SGDLS, CDR2 YYNGEE. CDR3 size: 18 residues. With 1 base clipped from V and 2 bases from J, the junction kept 6 bases outside the gene matches. CDR3 DNA: TGTGCCAGCAGCGTACGGTTACTAGCGGGGGGGACCTACAATGAGCAGTTCTTC. It codes for CASSVRLLAGGTYNEQFF.

The rearrangement joins TRBV5-1 to TRBJ2-1; TRBD1 matches 9 bases. The CDR3 runs 15 residues. Per the germline V gene, CDR1 is SGHRS and CDR2 is YFSETQ. Germline trimming cut 7 bases from V and 8 bases from J; bases unmatched to any gene: 13. CDR3 coding DNA: TGCGCCAGCTATACCGGGACAGGGAATTTCGATGAGCAGTTCTTC. This codes for CASYTGTGNFDEQFF.

This rearrangement joins TRBV27 to TRBJ2-4, with 7 nucleotides matching TRBD1. V was clipped by 5 bases and J by 7 bases; unmatched bases: 8. Looked up from germline, CDR1 is MNHEY and CDR2 is SMNVEV (reference sequence). This CDR3 region has 14 residues. CDR3 bases: TGTGCCAGCAGTCCACAGACAGGGACGAACATTCAGTACTTC. Its protein product is CASSPQTGTNIQYF.

The V and J genes are TRBV30 and TRBJ2-1; D could derive from TRBD1 or TRBD2 (5 bases each). Germline CDR1 and CDR2: GTSNPN and SVGIG (reference sequence). V gave up 5 bases and J gave up 0 bases, with 17 bases separating them. The CDR3 has 16 residues. The chain's CDR3 is CAWLSWDPSSYNEQFF. The CDR3 DNA reads as TGTGCCTGGCTTTCCTGGGACCCGAGCTCCTACAATGAGCAGTTCTTC.

The CDR3 loop reads CASTSRSHLGGFMNTEAFF. CDR3 bases: TGTGCCAGCACCTCACGGAGCCACCTGGGGGGCTTCATGAACACTGAAGCTTTCTTT. J is TRBJ1-1 and V is TRBV28; tentative D call: TRBD1 (6 bases). CDR1 is MDHEN and CDR2 is SYDVKM in the germline V gene. Deletions cut 7 bases from V and 0 bases from J, with 27 bases between. This CDR3 comprises 19 residues. Full variable domain (remainder filled in from reference TRBV28 and TRBJ1-1): DVKVTQSSRYLVKRTGEKVFLECVQDMDHENMFWYRQDPGLGLRLIYFSYDVKMKEKGDIPEGYSVSREKKERFSLILESASTNQTSMYLCASTSRSHLGGFMNTEAFFGQGTRLTVV.

This chain joins TRBV6-6 and TRBJ2-1; D ambiguous. Trimming pared 6 bases from V and 2 bases from J, leaving 14 bases between. The CDR3 totals 15 residues. Germline-derived CDR1 and CDR2 are MNHNY and SVGAGI (reference sequence). The CDR3 protein is CASSPDPTPYNEQFF. CDR3 sequence (DNA): TGTGCCAGCAGCCCAGATCCGACGCCCTACAATGAGCAGTTCTTC.

The J gene is TRBJ2-7, the V gene TRBV28; D is undetermined. This CDR3 region has 11 residues. Germline CDR1 and CDR2: MDHEN and SYDVKM. The V end lost 6 bases, the J end lost 4 bases, and 7 bases lay between the germline ends. CDR3 amino acids: CASRWDYEQYF. For the CDR3, the DNA is TGTGCCAGCAGGTGGGATTACGAGCAGTACTTC. Using reference TRBV28 and TRBJ2-7 for the parts outside the CDR3, the full variable domain is DVKVTQSSRYLVKRTGEKVFLECVQDMDHENMFWYRQDPGLGLRLIYFSYDVKMKEKGDIPEGYSVSREKKERFSLILESASTNQTSMYLCASRWDYEQYFGPGTRLTVT.

This sequence joins TRBV29-1 and TRBJ2-7, with 12 bases identical to TRBD2. The germline V gene encodes CDR1 SQVTM and CDR2 ANQGSEA. This CDR3 is built from 16 residues. V was pared by 0 bases and J by 3 bases, with 6 bases of the junction left unmatched. CDR3 in amino acids: CSVEDVRTSGIYEQYF. The DNA of the CDR3 is TGCAGCGTTGAAGATGTACGGACTAGCGGGATCTACGAGCAGTACTTC.

The CDR3 is CASTDRRVNYGYTF. In DNA form, the CDR3 reads TGTGCCAGCACGGACAGGCGAGTTAACTATGGCTACACCTTC. J is TRBJ1-2 and V is TRBV6-1; 7 bases map to TRBD1. This CDR3 comprises 14 residues. Germline V gives CDR1 MNHNS, CDR2 SASEGT. The junction had 6 bases not matched to a gene; V was cut back by 7 bases and J by 1 base.

The V gene is TRBV9, the J gene TRBJ2-5; 10 bases agree with TRBD2. Germline lookup yields CDR1 SGDLS and CDR2 YYNGEE. V dropped 0 bases and J dropped 4; count of bases not matched to a gene: 9. The CDR3 runs to 17 residues. CDR3 nucleotide sequence: TGTGCCAGCAGCGTAGGTGTCGTAGCGGGGGGCTCAGAGACCCAGTACTTC. Its translation is CASSVGVVAGGSETQYF.

This clone was observed a handful of times. Other DNA sequences from this sample encode an identical CDR3 as well. The rearrangement links TRBV4-3 to TRBJ1-5; no clear D. Per the germline V gene, CDR1 is LGHNA and CDR2 is YSLEER. CDR3 length: 13 amino acids. Trimming pared 0 bases from V and 4 bases from J, leaving 4 bases between. The CDR3 bases are TGCGCCAGCAGCCAAGATGGTAATCAGCCCCAGCATTTT. It codes for CASSQDGNQPQHF.

The chain has TRBV7-2 and TRBJ1-2; 9 bases align to TRBD1. This CDR3 spans 14 amino acids. Germline V gene lookup returns CDR1 SGHTA and CDR2 FQGNSA. V trimming: 5 bases; J trimming: 0 bases; junction bases outside the gene matches: 1. CDR3 protein: CASSRQGANYGYTF. The CDR3 DNA is TGTGCCAGCAGCCGACAGGGGGCTAACTATGGCTACACCTTC.

The chain joins TRBV5-8 to TRBJ2-5; no reliable D call. CDR1 is SGHTS, CDR2 YDEGEE, per germline. V was clipped by 2 bases and J by 5 bases, with 16 bases between them. The CDR3 sequence is 15 residues long. CDR3 amino acids: CASSFGRRRTETQYF. The CDR3 DNA reads as TGTGCCAGCAGCTTTGGTCGGAGAAGGACGGAGACCCAGTACTTC.

The CDR3 loop is CASKESANYNSPLHF. CDR3 DNA: TGTGCCAGCAAGGAGTCAGCTAATTATAATTCACCCCTCCACTTT. J is TRBJ1-6 and V is TRBV25-1; D uncertain. With 7 bases removed from V and 4 bases from J, the gap between germline ends came to 14 bases. CDR1 and CDR2 (germline): MGHDK, SYGVNS. This CDR3 spans 15 amino acids.

The chain couples TRBV30 to TRBJ1-6; D unclear. The V gene's germline CDR1 is GTSNPN and CDR2 SVGIG (reference sequence). The CDR3 is 12 residues long. The germline V and J ends were trimmed by 2 bases and 7 bases, with 6 bases remaining between them. This chain's CDR3 is CAWSWENSPLHF. CDR3 nucleotides: TGTGCCTGGAGTTGGGAAAATTCACCCCTCCACTTT.

This clone came up once. V usage is TRBV27 and J usage is TRBJ2-2; tentative D call: TRBD1 (5 bases). V was pared by 7 bases and J by 1 base, with 10 bases between. This CDR3 is built from 14 residues. The V gene's germline CDR1 is MNHEY and CDR2 SMNVEV (reference sequence). CDR3 sequence reads: CASTNQGNTGELFF. DNA of the CDR3: TGTGCCAGCACCAATCAGGGGAACACCGGGGAGCTGTTTTTT.

J is TRBJ2-5 and V is TRBV7-2; weak D call: TRBD1 (6 bases). V shed 5 bases and J shed 2 bases, with 9 bases lying between them. The CDR3 totals 13 residues. Per germline, CDR1 SGHTA and CDR2 FQGNSA. CDR3: CASSRDIQETQYF. CDR3 DNA sequence: TGTGCCAGCAGCCGGGACATACAAGAGACCCAGTACTTC.

This chain uses TRBV5-1 with TRBJ1-1, with 7 bases that match TRBD1. Germline loops: CDR1 SGHRS, CDR2 YFSETQ. The CDR3 extends over 13 amino acids. The V and J ends lost 0 bases and 9 bases, in that order; junction bases with no gene match: 5. The CDR3 DNA is TGCGCCAGCAGCTTGGGTGGGGACAGCCAAGCTTTCTTT. As protein: CASSLGGDSQAFF.

This rearrangement joins TRBV10-1 to TRBJ2-7; no definite D call. In germline, CDR1 is WNHNN, CDR2 SYGVQD (reference sequence). This CDR3 is 13 amino acids long. Trimming removed 3 bases at V and 0 bases at J, with 6 bases between. In DNA, the CDR3 is TGCGCCAGCAGTGATCGGAGCTCCTACGAGCAGTACTTC. Protein: CASSDRSSYEQYF.

The chain recombines TRBV6-4 with TRBJ2-1; a weak D match, TRBD1 (6 bases). Trimming left V 4 bases short and J 9 bases short, with 10 bases between. The CDR3 spans 12 residues. Germline V gene lookup returns CDR1 MRHNA and CDR2 SNTAGT. CDR3 sequence: CASSAIGGEQFF. The CDR3 region has the DNA TGTGCCAGCAGTGCCATAGGGGGTGAGCAGTTCTTC.

CDR3 sequence: CAIGSSQEQFF. CDR3 coding DNA: TGTGCCATCGGATCTAGCCAAGAGCAGTTCTTC. The chain uses TRBV10-3 and TRBJ2-1; tentatively, D is TRBD2 (5 bases). Germline V gene data show CDR1 as ENHRY and CDR2 as SYGVKD. The CDR3 consists of 11 residues. V shed 8 bases and J shed 10 bases, with 12 bases lying between them.

The chain uses TRBV4-1 and TRBJ1-6; no firm D call. Germline CDR1 MGHRA, CDR2 YSYEKL. V shed 0 bases and J shed 9 bases, with 12 bases lying between them. The CDR3 totals 15 residues. The CDR3, as DNA: TGCGCCAGCAGCCAAGACGAGTATTCGGGTTCACCCCTCCACTTT. Its protein product is CASSQDEYSGSPLHF.

The chain is built from TRBV29-1 and TRBJ2-6; a weak D match, TRBD1 (6 bases). The CDR3 covers 16 residues. Trimming pared 0 bases from V and 3 bases from J, leaving 12 bases between. CDR1 is SQVTM and CDR2 is ANQGSEA in the germline V gene. The CDR3 sequence is CSVEEWTEVGANVLTF. Here the CDR3 DNA reads TGCAGCGTTGAAGAATGGACAGAAGTTGGGGCCAACGTCCTGACTTTC.

The chain carries TRBV21-1 and TRBJ2-5; TRBD1 is taken as the D call from the table, unchecked against the DNA. TRBV21-1 is a pseudogene locus. The CDR3 spans 16 residues. The chain's CDR3 is CASSPGGRGRRETQYF. CDR3 DNA sequence: TGTGCCAGCAGTCCAGGGGGCAGGGGGCGAAGAGAGACCCAGTACTTC.

The chain recombines TRBV29-1 with TRBJ1-2, with D maybe TRBD1 (5 bases). The CDR3 runs to 12 residues. Deletions cut 6 bases from V and 8 bases from J, with 16 bases between. Germline CDR1 and CDR2: SQVTM and ANQGSEA. The CDR3 sequence is CSVFRDGRGYTF. CDR3 coding DNA: TGCAGCGTGTTCCGGGACGGGAGGGGCTACACCTTC.

The V gene is TRBV7-6, the J gene TRBJ1-4, with D perhaps matching TRBD1 (5 bases). Germline CDR1 and CDR2: SGHVS and FNYEAQ. There are 16 residues in the CDR3. V lost 2 bases to trimming and J lost 8 bases, with 18 bases between them. CDR3 in DNA: TGTGCCAGCAGCTTAACGCTCAGGGCCAAGGGGGAAAAACTGTTTTTT. Its protein product is CASSLTLRAKGEKLFF.

The gene calls are TRBV11-2 and TRBJ2-3, with D possibly matching TRBD1 (5 bases). CDR1 and CDR2 (germline): SGHAT, FQNNGV. Trimming removed 3 bases from V and 4 bases from J, with 11 bases in between. The CDR3 contains 14 residues. The CDR3 reads CASSFVSQADTQYF. CDR3 nucleotide sequence: TGTGCCAGCAGCTTTGTGTCACAGGCAGATACGCAGTATTTT.

The chain carries TRBV9 and TRBJ2-6; perhaps TRBD2 as D (6 bases). The length of the CDR3 is 16 residues. Trimming took 0 bases from V and 4 from J, leaving 11 bases between them. From germline, CDR1 is SGDLS and CDR2 YYNGEE. CDR3 coding DNA: TGTGCCAGCAGCGTAGGGCAGGGAGGCGGGGCCAACGTCCTGACTTTC. Encoded protein: CASSVGQGGGANVLTF.